This is a list of T cell receptor beta chains from one sample in a study of cytomegalovirus exposure and HLA in healthy donors. Assay used: immunoSEQ multiplex PCR; TCRdb lists only in-frame clones, some missing. The table records approximately 190,000 clones, roughly 84% of them present only once. Input material: PBMCs. Receptors originate from a woman aged 45-65 years in good health and CMV-seropositive. The CDR3 runs from the conserved cysteine through the conserved F or W. The D gene is left open where the match is weak. The size of a clone is reported for some rows only, either as once, few or many, or as a class for expanded clones.

d_call	v_call	j_call	clone_size	cdr3_nt	cdr3_aa
.	TRBV6-5	TRBJ1-2	few	TGTGCCACCAAAACCGGGAGTAACTATGGCTACACCTTC	CATKTGSNYGYTF
.	TRBV6-5	TRBJ1-1	.	TGTGCCAGCAGTTACAAGGGGATGAACACTGAAGCTTTCTTT	CASSYKGMNTEAFF
.	TRBV27	TRBJ2-3	.	TGTGCCAGCAGTCTAGGTCGGAGAACCACAGATACGCAGTATTTT	CASSLGRRTTDTQYF
.	TRBV10-3	TRBJ2-7	.	TGTGCCATCAGTGAGTCTAGCTACGAGCAGTACTTC	CAISESSYEQYF
.	TRBV9	TRBJ2-7	.	TGTGCCAGCAGCGTGGGCGGGGGCCCCTACGAGCAGTACTTC	CASSVGGGPYEQYF
TRBD1	TRBV7-2	TRBJ1-4	.	TGTGCCAGCAGCTTACAGACAGGGTTGAAGGATGAAAAACTGTTTTTT	CASSLQTGLKDEKLFF
TRBD1	TRBV5-5	TRBJ2-5	.	TGTGCCAGCAGCAAACCGGGACAGCAAGAGACCCAGTACTTC	CASSKPGQQETQYF
TRBD1	TRBV27	TRBJ2-5	.	TGTGCCAGCAGCCCACGGGGACAGGGGGCTCGGGAGACCCAGTACTTC	CASSPRGQGARETQYF
.	TRBV20-1	TRBJ2-7	few	TGCAGTGCTGGGGGGTACGAGCAGTACTTC	CSAGGYEQYF
.	TRBV5-8	TRBJ2-1	once	TGTGCCAGCAGCTTCCAGGGAAGCTCCTACAATGAGCAGTTCTTC	CASSFQGSSYNEQFF
TRBD1	TRBV6-1	TRBJ2-1	.	TGTGCCAGCAGTGCCCGACAGGGGAGATCGGGTGAGCAGTTCTTC	CASSARQGRSGEQFF
TRBD1	TRBV6-5	TRBJ1-5	.	TGTGCCAGCAGTGGGGACAGCTTCAATCAGCCCCAGCATTTT	CASSGDSFNQPQHF
TRBD1	TRBV6-1	TRBJ2-7	.	TGTGCCAGCAGTGCGACAGGGGCCAGCTCCTACGAGCAGTACTTC	CASSATGASSYEQYF
.	TRBV5-1	TRBJ2-6	once	TGCGCCAGCAGCTTGGAAGGACAGAGCTCTGGGGCCAACGTCCTGACTTTC	CASSLEGQSSGANVLTF
TRBD1	TRBV19	TRBJ2-7	.	TGTGCCAGTAGTACGGGGACAGGGGGTATGTACGAGCAGTACTTC	CASSTGTGGMYEQYF
.	TRBV6-6	TRBJ2-1	.	TGTGCCAGCAGTGCGACTAGGGATGAGCAGTTCTTC	CASSATRDEQFF
.	TRBV28	TRBJ2-5	.	TGTGCCAGCACCCCCTTGGGGGACACCCGGGAGACCCAGTACTTC	CASTPLGDTRETQYF
.	TRBV18	TRBJ1-2	.	TGTGCCAGCTCACCAGGGACAACTTCCTATGGCTACACCTTC	CASSPGTTSYGYTF